Following are 30 T cell receptor beta chains from one sample sequenced in a study of PD-1 blockade in mismatch repair-deficient tumors. This table comes from immunoSEQ multiplex PCR, and its TCRdb copy is limited to in-frame clones, with some not included. The data hold around 110,000 clones, with roughly 80% observed a single time. Here the sequenced sample was peripheral blood, taken 60 weeks after starting pembrolizumab. The origin of the receptors is an adult with mismatch repair-deficient cancer.

The chain uses TRBV7-8 and TRBJ2-3; perhaps TRBD2 as D (6 bases). Trimming removed 5 bases from V and 3 bases from J, with 15 bases in between. The germline CDR1 and CDR2 sequences are SGHVS and FQNEAQ. The CDR3 extends over 15 amino acids. The CDR3 protein is CASSPSPGVTDTQYF. In nucleotides, the CDR3 is TGTGCCAGCAGCCCGAGCCCGGGAGTGACAGATACGCAGTATTTT.

V is TRBV7-9 and J is TRBJ2-2, with TRBD2 matching 12 bases. This CDR3 spans 17 amino acids. Per the germline V gene, CDR1 is SEHNR and CDR2 is FQNEAQ (reference sequence). J was trimmed by 7 bases and V by 3 bases; bases with no gene match: 9. CDR3 loop: CASSFPPSGRAVGELFF. CDR3 DNA: TGTGCCAGCAGCTTCCCGCCTAGCGGGAGGGCCGTCGGGGAGCTGTTTTTT.

The chain employs TRBV5-6 and TRBJ2-7; a possible D gene is TRBD1 (5 bases). V was clipped by 5 bases and J by 7 bases, with 13 bases between them. The CDR3 has 12 amino acids. Germline CDR1 and CDR2: SGHDT and YYEEEE. CDR3 protein: CASSSRAREQYF. The DNA for the CDR3 is TGTGCCAGCAGTTCCAGGGCTAGAGAGCAGTACTTC. The full variable domain, completed using reference TRBV5-6 and TRBJ2-7, is DAGVTQSPTHLIKTRGQQVTLRCSPKSGHDTVSWYQQALGQGPQFIFQYYEEEERQRGNFPDRFSGHQFPNYSSELNVNALLLGDSALYLCASSSRAREQYFGPGTRLTVT.

This clone came up once. As DNA, the CDR3 is TGTGCCATCAGCTTAGCGGGAGACGTAGATACGCAGTATTTT. As protein: CAISLAGDVDTQYF. The chain links TRBV10-3 to TRBJ2-3; 9 bases map to TRBD2. This CDR3 has 14 amino acids. V gave up 6 bases and J gave up 5 bases; unmatched junction bases: 6. Germline loops: CDR1 ENHRY, CDR2 SYGVKD.

This clone occurred a few times. The J gene is TRBJ2-5, the V gene TRBV27; no clear D gene. This CDR3 region has 14 residues. In germline, CDR1 is MNHEY, CDR2 SMNVEV (reference sequence). V lost 5 bases and J 4 bases, leaving 14 bases between the germline ends. In nucleotides, the CDR3 is TGTGCCAGCAGTACAAGGGCTTTGAGAGAGACCCAGTACTTC. Its protein product is CASSTRALRETQYF.

The genes are TRBV12-1 and TRBJ2-1; TRBD2 reflects the table's D call only, with no check against the DNA. TRBV12-1 is termed a pseudogene. The CDR3 sequence is 16 residues long. The CDR3 coding sequence is TGTGCCAGCAGTCGCACGGGGTTTTGGTCCTACAATGAGCAGTTCTTC. It specifies CASSRTGFWSYNEQFF.

This clone was detected only once. The chain uses TRBV10-3 and TRBJ2-7; D may correspond to TRBD1 or TRBD2 (5 bases each). The V end was cut by 11 bases, the J end by 3 bases, with 23 bases between. Germline-derived CDR1 and CDR2 are ENHRY and SYGVKD. The CDR3 sequence is 15 residues long. In nucleotides, the CDR3 is TGTGCCGCAAGTTTCCGGGACCCTCCCGTCTACGAGCAGTACTTC. Amino acid sequence: CAASFRDPPVYEQYF.

The chain carries TRBV30 and TRBJ2-3; D uncertain. The CDR3 is made up of 13 amino acids. Germline V gene data show CDR1 as GTSNPN and CDR2 as SVGIG (reference sequence). V was clipped by 4 bases and J by 4 bases, with 12 bases between them. The CDR3 region has the DNA TGTGCCTGGAACTTTGGCTACTCAGATACGCAGTATTTT. Protein sequence: CAWNFGYSDTQYF.

V and J are TRBV7-8 and TRBJ1-2, with unresolved D. V was cut by 0 bases and J by 6 bases, with 14 bases left in between. The CDR3 consists of 15 residues. Germline V gene data show CDR1 as SGHVS and CDR2 as FQNEAQ. CDR3 sequence: CASSLANTGADGYTF. The CDR3 region has the DNA TGTGCCAGCAGCTTAGCGAATACGGGCGCAGATGGCTACACCTTC.

The CDR3 protein is CASSGDYEQYF. CDR3 in DNA: TGTGCCAGCAGTGGAGATTACGAGCAGTACTTC. The chain employs TRBV2 and TRBJ2-7; unclear D gene. The CDR3 consists of 11 residues. Germline CDR1 SNHLY, CDR2 FYNNEI. Trimming removed 4 bases from V and 4 bases from J, with 5 bases in between.

This chain connects TRBV7-9 to TRBJ1-4, with 8 positions matching TRBD1. Germline CDR1 is SEHNR and CDR2 is FQNEAQ (reference sequence). V gave up 4 bases and J gave up 6 bases; unmatched junction bases: 7. CDR3 length: 15 residues. For the CDR3, the DNA is TGTGCCAGCAGCTCACCGGGACAGGACCATGAAAAACTGTTTTTT. This translates into CASSSPGQDHEKLFF.

The genes are TRBV7-2 and TRBJ1-5, with D unresolved. V lost 1 base and J 4 bases, leaving 5 bases between the germline ends. The CDR3 loop spans 13 amino acids. Germline loops: CDR1 SGHTA, CDR2 FQGNSA. In DNA, the CDR3 is TGTGCCAGCAGCTTAGGGTTTAATCAGCCCCAGCATTTT. Amino acids: CASSLGFNQPQHF.

The gene calls are TRBV5-1 and TRBJ2-3; D ambiguous. The germline CDR1 and CDR2 sequences are SGHRS and YFSETQ. The germline V and J ends were trimmed by 4 bases and 2 bases, with 5 bases remaining between them. The length of the CDR3 is 12 residues. The CDR3 DNA follows: TGCGCCAGCAGCCCCAACACAGATACGCAGTATTTT. Its protein product is CASSPNTDTQYF.

The V gene is TRBV5-1, the J gene TRBJ1-1; 9 positions match TRBD1. Germline V CDR1 and CDR2: SGHRS, YFSETQ. Trimming removed 4 bases from V and 0 bases from J; junction bases left unmatched: 4. This CDR3 region has 15 residues. The chain's CDR3 is CASSTGTGMNTEAFF. CDR3 nucleotides: TGCGCCAGCAGCACAGGGACAGGGATGAACACTGAAGCTTTCTTT.

This chain links TRBV7-2 with TRBJ2-3; no reliable D call. The V and J ends lost 2 bases and 6 bases respectively, with 3 bases between them. There are 11 residues in the CDR3. Germline assignment: CDR1 SGHTA and CDR2 FQGNSA. The CDR3 loop is CASSLRDTQYF. CDR3 sequence (DNA): TGTGCCAGCAGCTTAAGGGATACGCAGTATTTT.

The CDR3 loop is CASSNRGQPQHF. The CDR3 bases are TGTGCCAGCAGTAATAGAGGACAGCCCCAGCATTTT. This sequence joins TRBV27 and TRBJ1-5; no clear D gene. V was cut by 5 bases and J by 7 bases, with 9 bases left in between. The CDR3 contains 12 residues. The germline V gene has CDR1 MNHEY and CDR2 SMNVEV (reference sequence).

This rearrangement joins TRBV4-3 to TRBJ2-3; D is uncertain. The CDR3 covers 17 residues. Germline V CDR1 and CDR2: LGHNA, YSLEER. V gave up 0 bases and J gave up 5 bases, with 18 bases separating them. The CDR3 DNA reads as TGCGCCAGCAGCCAAGATGTGGGCGTCACCGGCGGAGATACGCAGTATTTT. Encoded protein: CASSQDVGVTGGDTQYF.

This chain uses TRBV7-3 with TRBJ2-1, with D unresolved. Trimming left V 5 bases short and J 7 bases short, with 24 bases between. Germline CDR1 reads SGHTA; CDR2 reads FQGTGA. This CDR3 contains 17 residues. The CDR3 sequence is CASSLKGGFSPVNEQFF. The CDR3 DNA reads TGTGCCAGCAGCCTAAAGGGTGGATTTTCGCCGGTTAATGAGCAGTTCTTC.

The rearrangement joins TRBV25-1 to TRBJ2-2; TRBD2 is a possible D gene (5 bases). V was trimmed by 7 bases and J by 3 bases, leaving 12 bases between them. The CDR3 is made up of 14 amino acids. Germline CDR1 is MGHDK and CDR2 is SYGVNS. CDR3 bases: TGTGCCAGCAAACCGGGGAGTGACACCGGGGAGCTGTTTTTT. Amino acids: CASKPGSDTGELFF.

V is TRBV19 and J is TRBJ1-5, with TRBD1 matching over 7 bases. J lost 4 bases, V lost 3 bases, and 3 bases had no gene match. There are 14 residues in the CDR3. Germline assignment: CDR1 LNHDA and CDR2 SQIVND (reference sequence). CDR3 nucleotide sequence: TGTGCCAGTAGTATGGCAGGGGGGAATCAGCCCCAGCATTTT. Its translation is CASSMAGGNQPQHF.

The J gene is TRBJ2-5, the V gene TRBV5-8; 9 nucleotides line up with TRBD1. The CDR3 length is 16 residues. The germline gives CDR1 SGHTS, CDR2 YDEGEE. With V trimmed by 0 bases and J by 1 base, 4 bases remained unmatched. The CDR3 nucleotides read TGTGCCAGCAGCTTGGTCCCGGGACAGGGCCAAGAGACCCAGTACTTC. Translating it yields CASSLVPGQGQETQYF.

This chain joins TRBV21-1 and TRBJ2-7; no check of the table's D call, TRBD1, against the DNA was made. TRBV21-1 has pseudogene status. The CDR3 length is 14 residues. The CDR3 loop reads CASSRRDSSYEQYF. The CDR3 region has the DNA TGTGCCAGCAGCAGAAGGGACAGCTCCTACGAGCAGTACTTC.

V is TRBV27 and J is TRBJ1-2, with D unresolved. CDR3 length equals 13 residues. Germline V gene lookup returns CDR1 MNHEY and CDR2 SMNVEV (reference sequence). The V gene lost 3 bases and the J gene lost 7 bases, with 12 bases spanning the gap. CDR3 region: CASSLKMTGGYTF. CDR3 DNA: TGTGCCAGCAGTTTGAAAATGACGGGTGGCTACACCTTC.

The gene calls are TRBV13 and TRBJ2-1; perhaps D is TRBD1 or TRBD2 (6 bases each). The CDR3 runs 20 residues. Trimming took 3 bases from V and 4 from J, leaving 28 bases between them. Germline V gene data show CDR1 as PRHDT and CDR2 as FYEKMQ (reference sequence). This CDR3 reads CASSFRAQEGDWVIYNEQFF. The CDR3 DNA reads as TGTGCCAGCAGCTTCCGCGCCCAAGAGGGGGACTGGGTTATATACAATGAGCAGTTCTTC. The entire variable domain, with the rest obtained from reference TRBV13 and TRBJ2-1, is as follows: AAGVIQSPRHLIKEKRETATLKCYPIPRHDTVYWYQQGPGQDPQFLISFYEKMQSDKGSIPDRFSAQQFSDYHSELNMSSLELGDSALYFCASSFRAQEGDWVIYNEQFFGPGTRLTVL.

This sequence joins TRBV29-1 and TRBJ1-4; D is ambiguous. The germline gives CDR1 SQVTM, CDR2 ANQGSEA. V lost 1 base and J lost 5, with 2 bases in between. The CDR3 sequence is 11 residues long. The CDR3 loop is CSVEVNEKLFF. CDR3 coding DNA: TGCAGCGTTGAAGTCAATGAAAAACTGTTTTTT.

The CDR3 DNA sequence: TGTGCCAGCAGCTGGAAGCGGGAGAGGAGCACAGATACGCAGTATTTT. This gives the protein CASSWKRERSTDTQYF. V gene TRBV5-4 combines with J gene TRBJ2-3, with 8 bases aligning to TRBD2. Germline CDR1 reads SGHNT; CDR2 reads YYREEE (reference sequence). The CDR3 consists of 16 residues. J was trimmed by 0 bases and V by 3 bases; bases with no gene match: 6.

V is TRBV6-6 and J is TRBJ2-3; maybe TRBD1 (5 bases). The CDR3 totals 13 residues. The V and J ends lost 6 bases and 3 bases respectively, with 10 bases between them. Germline V gives CDR1 MNHNY, CDR2 SVGAGI (reference sequence). CDR3 nucleotide sequence: TGTGCCAGCAGGGCGGACAAAACAGATACGCAGTATTTT. It encodes CASRADKTDTQYF.

CDR3 nucleotide sequence: TGTGCCAGCAGTTTATCGACGGCAGGGTGGAACTATGGCTACACCTTC. This translates into CASSLSTAGWNYGYTF. The chain has TRBV27 and TRBJ1-2; a weak D match, TRBD1 (5 bases). This CDR3 comprises 16 residues. The V gene's germline CDR1 is MNHEY and CDR2 SMNVEV (reference sequence). The ends were cut back, 0 bases at V and 2 bases at J, with 13 bases in the middle.

This chain joins TRBV5-1 and TRBJ2-1, with 7 nucleotides matching TRBD2. V shed 0 bases, J shed 9 bases, and the junction held 9 bases outside the gene matches. CDR1 is SGHRS and CDR2 is YFSETQ in the germline V gene. The CDR3 has 15 amino acids. CDR3 sequence (DNA): TGCGCCAGCAGCTTGGCCCTAGCGGAAGCGGGTGAGCAGTTCTTC. It yields the protein CASSLALAEAGEQFF.

The V and J genes are TRBV2 and TRBJ2-1; 13 nucleotides agree with TRBD2. V lost 4 bases and J lost 10; bases outside the gene matches: 7. The CDR3 extends over 15 amino acids. CDR1 is SNHLY and CDR2 is FYNNEI in the germline V gene. CDR3 residues: CASSGTSGRDGEQFF. The CDR3 bases are TGTGCCAGCAGTGGTACTAGCGGGAGGGATGGCGAGCAGTTCTTC.